The 20 T cell receptor beta chains presented below share a single source sample, sequenced in a study of blood T cell repertoires in COVID-19. TCRdb's copy holds only in-frame clones and misses some; the assay was immunoSEQ multiplex PCR. The repertoire consists of under 15,000 clones, with about 90% occurring once and the leading ten covering about 29%. Specimen: peripheral blood. Source of these receptors: a human donor in a cohort sampled during active COVID-19.

The chain couples TRBV5-1 to TRBJ2-5; TRBD1 matches at 7 bases. The CDR3 has 14 amino acids. Germline V gene lookup returns CDR1 SGHRS and CDR2 YFSETQ. V was pared by 0 bases and J by 5 bases, with 4 bases of the junction left unmatched. The CDR3 region is CASSLGRGQETQYF. The CDR3, as DNA: TGCGCCAGCAGCTTGGGAAGGGGGCAGGAGACCCAGTACTTC. The complete variable domain, with remaining parts taken from reference TRBV5-1 and TRBJ2-5, reads KAGVTQTPRYLIKTRGQQVTLSCSPISGHRSVSWYQQTPGQGLQFLFEYFSETQRNKGNFPGRFSGRQFSNSRSEMNVSTLELGDSALYLCASSLGRGQETQYFGPGTRLLVL.

V gene TRBV6-5 combines with J gene TRBJ2-3, with TRBD1 as a possible D gene (6 bases). The germline V and J ends were trimmed by 7 bases and 2 bases, with 13 bases remaining between them. This CDR3 has 14 amino acids. Germline lookup yields CDR1 MNHEY and CDR2 SVGAGI. In nucleotides, the CDR3 is TGTGCCAGCACCTCCACAGGGTACACAGATACGCAGTATTTT. It is translated as CASTSTGYTDTQYF.

The table lists this clone with a count of one. The chain is built from TRBV19 and TRBJ2-4, with 8 bases aligning to TRBD1. CDR1 and CDR2 from the germline V gene are LNHDA and SQIVND (reference sequence). This CDR3 has 14 residues. Losses at the gene ends were 8 bases for V and 9 bases for J; bases not matched to a gene: 12. The CDR3: CASSHGQGEGIQYF. CDR3 bases: TGTGCCAGTTCTCACGGACAGGGCGAAGGCATTCAGTACTTC.

V is TRBV25-1 and J is TRBJ2-2; the D gene is possibly TRBD2 (6 bases). V was clipped by 1 base and J by 3 bases, with 6 bases between them. Germline assignment: CDR1 MGHDK and CDR2 SYGVNS. CDR3 size: 14 residues. For the CDR3, the DNA is TGTGCCAGCAGTGAATGGAGGGACACCGGGGAGCTGTTTTTT. Its protein is CASSEWRDTGELFF.

This chain links TRBV27 with TRBJ1-1, with 9 bases matching TRBD1. V trimming: 3 bases; J trimming: 5 bases; junction bases outside the gene matches: 4. CDR1 is MNHEY and CDR2 is SMNVEV in the germline V gene (reference sequence). This CDR3 region has 14 residues. The CDR3 DNA is TGTGCCAGCAGTTTCGGGACAGGGAAGACTGAAGCTTTCTTT. Protein: CASSFGTGKTEAFF.

This clone was counted only a few times. The rearrangement joins TRBV5-4 to TRBJ2-2; the D gene is possibly TRBD2 (6 bases). CDR3 size: 16 residues. Germline V gene data show CDR1 as SGHNT and CDR2 as YYREEE (reference sequence). Trimming removed 0 bases from V and 2 bases from J, with 11 bases in between. The DNA of the CDR3 is TGTGCCAGCAGCTTGGTCGGAGGGGTAAACACCGGGGAGCTGTTTTTT. It codes for CASSLVGGVNTGELFF.

The chain combines TRBV15 with TRBJ1-2; D is undetermined. The CDR3 is 12 amino acids. CDR1 and CDR2 from the germline V gene are LNHNV and YYDKDF (reference sequence). V lost 3 bases and J lost 2, with 4 bases in between. This CDR3 reads CATSRSNYGYTF. The CDR3 nucleotides are TGTGCCACCAGCAGGTCGAACTATGGCTACACCTTC.

The chain has TRBV10-3 and TRBJ2-1, with 15 bases aligning to TRBD2. The germline V gene encodes CDR1 ENHRY and CDR2 SYGVKD. The CDR3 consists of 14 residues. J lost 6 bases, V lost 10 bases, and 4 bases had no gene match. CDR3 nucleotide sequence: TGTGCCACCGGACTAGCGGGAGGGTTCAATGAGCAGTTCTTC. Translated, it gives CATGLAGGFNEQFF.

The chain carries TRBV5-1 and TRBJ2-5; 7 bases match TRBD1. Trimming cost V 6 bases and J 3 bases; bases outside gene matches: 8. The CDR3 has 14 amino acids. Per the germline V gene, CDR1 is SGHRS and CDR2 is YFSETQ. This CDR3 is CASNKGGTEETQYF. The CDR3 DNA reads as TGCGCCAGCAACAAGGGTGGGACAGAAGAGACCCAGTACTTC.

This sequence joins TRBV5-1 and TRBJ2-3; D is unclear. This CDR3 spans 16 amino acids. Trimming took 4 bases from V and 3 from J, leaving 18 bases between them. Germline CDR1 reads SGHRS; CDR2 reads YFSETQ. The CDR3 sequence: CASSIQPGPTTDTQYF. CDR3 in DNA: TGCGCCAGCAGCATTCAACCGGGTCCTACTACAGATACGCAGTATTTT.

The chain is built from TRBV18 and TRBJ1-3; TRBD1 matches at 7 bases. The junction had 7 bases not matched to a gene; V was cut back by 3 bases and J by 8 bases. The CDR3 extends over 14 amino acids. Germline V gives CDR1 KGHSH, CDR2 LQKENI. The CDR3 loop reads CASSPGTDGDTIYF. The CDR3 DNA follows: TGTGCCAGCTCACCCGGGACAGACGGGGACACCATATATTTT.

This rearrangement joins TRBV7-2 to TRBJ1-2; D gene ambiguous. Deletions cut 5 bases from V and 1 base from J, with 17 bases between. Per the germline V gene, CDR1 is SGHTA and CDR2 is FQGNSA. The CDR3 covers 16 residues. The CDR3 bases are TGTGCCAGCAGCGGAGAAAGACGAAAGGATAACTATGGCTACACCTTC. Encoded protein: CASSGERRKDNYGYTF.

The genes are TRBV5-1 and TRBJ2-7, with 7 bases matching TRBD2. Germline CDR1 SGHRS, CDR2 YFSETQ. The CDR3 extends over 13 amino acids. V gave up 0 bases and J gave up 9 bases; unmatched junction bases: 6. The CDR3 reads CASSLAVLAVQYF. The CDR3 bases are TGCGCCAGCAGCTTGGCCGTCCTAGCGGTGCAGTACTTC.

This sequence joins TRBV3-1 (or the pseudogene TRBV3-2) and TRBJ2-7; D possibly corresponds to TRBD1 (6 bases). Trimming took 6 bases from V and 3 from J, leaving 12 bases between them. Germline-derived CDR1 and CDR2 are LGHDT and YNNKEL (reference sequence). The CDR3 is 13 residues long. CDR3 region: CASRQGFDYEQYF. For the CDR3, the DNA is TGTGCCAGCAGACAGGGATTCGACTACGAGCAGTACTTC.

This chain uses TRBV14 with TRBJ1-2; 7 bases are a match to TRBD1. The length of the CDR3 is 12 residues. V shed 11 bases and J 7 bases; nucleotides not matched to a gene: 10. Germline V gives CDR1 SGHDN, CDR2 FVKESK. CDR3 sequence (DNA): TGTGCCCGTTTCGATAGGGGGCCTGGCTACACCTTC. It codes for CARFDRGPGYTF.

V and J are TRBV7-9 and TRBJ2-1; D not certain. V lost 4 bases and J lost 8, with 6 bases in between. Germline V gene sequence: CDR1 SEHNR, CDR2 FQNEAQ (reference sequence). This CDR3 is 11 amino acids long. The DNA for the CDR3 is TGTGCCAGCAGCTCCTTCCATGAGCAGTTCTTC. Protein: CASSSFHEQFF. Full variable domain (rest looked up from reference TRBV7-9 and TRBJ2-1): DTGVSQNPRHKITKRGQNVTFRCDPISEHNRLYWYRQTLGQGPEFLTYFQNEAQLEKSRLLSDRFSAERPKGSFSTLEIQRTEQGDSAMYLCASSSFHEQFFGPGTRLTVL.

CDR3: CATRDSYEQYF. The CDR3 DNA sequence: TGTGCCACTCGGGACAGCTACGAGCAGTACTTC. This rearrangement joins TRBV28 to TRBJ2-7; TRBD1 matches 7 bases. This CDR3 comprises 11 residues. CDR1 is MDHEN and CDR2 is SYDVKM in the germline V gene. V shed 10 bases, J shed 3 bases, and the junction held 3 bases outside the gene matches.

This clone was seen just once. The chain has TRBV5-6 and TRBJ1-6; D gene ambiguous. The CDR3 length is 16 residues. Germline V gene lookup returns CDR1 SGHDT and CDR2 YYEEEE. Trimming removed 0 bases at V and 0 bases at J, with 7 bases between. The CDR3 coding sequence is TGTGCCAGCAGCTTGGGGCAGTACTCCTATAATTCACCCCTCCACTTT. As protein: CASSLGQYSYNSPLHF.

V is TRBV7-3 and J is TRBJ2-5; D ambiguous. The ends were cut back, 1 base at V and 7 bases at J, with 10 bases in the middle. From germline, CDR1 is SGHTA and CDR2 FQGTGA. CDR3 length: 13 residues. CDR3 residues: CASSLSGAGTQYF. As DNA, the CDR3 is TGTGCCAGCAGCTTAAGCGGCGCTGGGACCCAGTACTTC.

The CDR3, as DNA: TGTGCCAGCAGCGGACTAGCGGGGGGGCCAGATACGCAGTATTTT. It is translated as CASSGLAGGPDTQYF. The rearrangement links TRBV2 to TRBJ2-3, with 15 bases identical to TRBD2. This CDR3 spans 15 amino acids. Germline CDR1 and CDR2: SNHLY and FYNNEI. V lost 6 bases, J lost 4 bases, and 2 bases stayed unmatched.